This T cell receptor beta chain was found in a study of blood T cell repertoires in COVID-19. Overall study context: Donors in the United States, Italy and Spain gave samples during acute or convalescent COVID-19. T cells, B-cell-depleted T cells, or PBMCs provided the cDNA or gDNA that served as material.

Study processing details: Counts of nucleated cells, estimated from reference gene primer amplification, were obtained. Clones were read by immunoSEQ multiplex PCR, and TCRdb kept only the in-frame ones, dropping some. V, J and clone size derive from that table, while D and trimming were established from the DNA sequence. Of some 400,000 clones listed, approximately 80% were seen once; the top ten hold 1.1%. Trimming stripped 6 bases from V and 4 bases from J, with 12 bases between. This CDR3 comprises 13 residues. Germline CDR1 MNHEY, CDR2 SVGAGI. The sample taken for sequencing was peripheral blood. The rearrangement joins TRBV6-5 to TRBJ1-2; D remains unclear. This sequence originates from a human donor with acute or convalescent COVID-19. The donor label of this sample is uncertain. This chain's CDR3 is CASRNTAGYGYTF. As DNA, the CDR3 is TGTGCCAGCAGGAATACCGCCGGCTATGGCTACACCTTC.